The 20 T cell receptor beta chains given below trace back to one sample, sequenced in a study of cytomegalovirus exposure and HLA in healthy donors. Researchers ran the PCR with 60 Vbeta and 13 Jbeta primers. The protocol was immunoSEQ multiplex PCR, while the TCRdb copy is restricted to in-frame clones and leaves out a portion. This table lists 200,000 or so clones. Input material: PBMCs. Source of these receptors: a boy aged 5-17 years in good health and CMV-seronegative.

The chain employs TRBV4-2 and TRBJ2-7; 8 bases agree with TRBD2. Germline V gene data show CDR1 as LGHNA and CDR2 as YNFKEQ. The CDR3 sequence is 16 residues long. J was trimmed by 0 bases and V by 3 bases; bases with no gene match: 7. CDR3 sequence (DNA): TGTGCCAGCAGCCAGGCAACGACTAGCGCCTCCTACGAGCAGTACTTC. Residues: CASSQATTSASYEQYF.

This sequence joins TRBV19 and TRBJ1-6; possible D gene TRBD1, 5 bases. The CDR3 runs 16 residues. Germline loops: CDR1 LNHDA, CDR2 SQIVND (reference sequence). Trimming removed 6 bases from V and 7 bases from J, with 19 bases in between. As DNA, the CDR3 is TGTGCCAGTAGGACCGAGAAGAGGGGAGGGAATTCACCCCTCCACTTT. This translates into CASRTEKRGGNSPLHF.

The J gene is TRBJ1-6, the V gene TRBV19; no firm D call. Germline V lookup: CDR1 LNHDA, CDR2 SQIVND (reference sequence). V dropped 7 bases and J dropped 0 bases, with 10 bases sitting between them. The CDR3 has 15 residues. Here the CDR3 reads CASKPGSSYNSPLHF. Here the CDR3 DNA reads TGTGCCAGTAAGCCCGGGAGCTCCTATAATTCACCCCTCCACTTT. Combining the CDR3 with reference TRBV19 and TRBJ1-6 gives the whole variable domain DGGITQSPKYLFRKEGQNVTLSCEQNLNHDAMYWYRQDPGQGLRLIYYSQIVNDFQKGDIAEGYSVSREKKESFPLTVTSAQKNPTAFYLCASKPGSSYNSPLHFGNGTRLTVT.

V gene TRBV11-1 combines with J gene TRBJ2-2; 10 nucleotides agree with TRBD1. V shed 5 bases, J shed 6 bases, and the junction held 9 bases outside the gene matches. The CDR3 length is 16 residues. CDR1 SGHAT and CDR2 FQDESV come from the germline V gene (reference sequence). The CDR3 nucleotides are TGTGCCAGCAGCCGACCCCGGGACAGGGGATCCGGGGAGCTGTTTTTT. Residues: CASSRPRDRGSGELFF.

The chain joins TRBV6-5 to TRBJ1-3; D remains unclear. This CDR3 spans 13 amino acids. Trimming stripped 5 bases from V and 9 bases from J, with 14 bases between. From germline, CDR1 is MNHEY and CDR2 SVGAGI. The CDR3 nucleotides are TGTGCCAGCAGTCGGGCACCCCGGGGCACCATATATTTT. Protein: CASSRAPRGTIYF.

This chain uses TRBV4-2 with TRBJ2-1; D remains unclear. The V end lost 0 bases, the J end lost 10 bases, and 13 bases lay between the germline ends. CDR1 is LGHNA, CDR2 YNFKEQ, per germline. The CDR3 has 14 residues. The CDR3 DNA is TGTGCCAGCAGCCAAGAGCCCGGGTTTGGGGAGCAGTTCTTC. Protein: CASSQEPGFGEQFF.

The chain couples TRBV7-9 to TRBJ2-1; TRBD2 matches at 10 bases. The CDR3 is made up of 16 amino acids. Trimming took 1 base from V and 8 from J; bases not matched to a gene: 8. Germline-derived CDR1 and CDR2 are SEHNR and FQNEAQ (reference sequence). The DNA of the CDR3 is TGTGCCAGCAGCTTAGAACTAGCGGGGACCGGGTATGAGCAGTTCTTC. It encodes CASSLELAGTGYEQFF.

The chain uses TRBV7-9 and TRBJ2-5; 9 positions agree with TRBD2. The germline V gene encodes CDR1 SEHNR and CDR2 FQNEAQ (reference sequence). The CDR3 is 18 amino acids. V lost 4 bases and J lost 5; bases outside the gene matches: 17. CDR3 DNA: TGTGCCAGCAGCTCCCCCGGGAGGGGCGGGGGGGCGGATGAGACCCAGTACTTC. Protein sequence: CASSSPGRGGGADETQYF.

This chain uses TRBV4-2 with TRBJ1-5, with D uncertain. The V end lost 2 bases, the J end lost 2 bases, and 10 bases lay between the germline ends. The germline CDR1 and CDR2 sequences are LGHNA and YNFKEQ. There are 15 residues in the CDR3. The CDR3 region is CASSQPYSGNQPQHF. CDR3 bases: TGTGCCAGCAGCCAACCCTACAGTGGCAATCAGCCCCAGCATTTT.

The chain links TRBV7-9 to TRBJ2-7; 9 positions agree with TRBD1. The J segment lost 5 bases and the V segment lost 10 bases, leaving 6 bases of the junction unmatched. CDR3 length: 12 residues. The germline V gene has CDR1 SEHNR and CDR2 FQNEAQ (reference sequence). The CDR3 coding sequence is TGTGCCACCACGGGACAGGGCCACGAGCAGTACTTC. Translating gives CATTGQGHEQYF.

The rearrangement uses TRBV6-5 and TRBJ2-2, with a weak D call TRBD2 (5 bases). The V end was cut by 7 bases, the J end by 6 bases, with 9 bases between. Germline CDR1 reads MNHEY; CDR2 reads SVGAGI. This CDR3 region has 12 residues. The CDR3 nucleotides read TGTGCCAGCACCATGAGGGCCGGGGAGCTGTTTTTT. Protein product: CASTMRAGELFF.

The chain is built from TRBV5-1 and TRBJ1-1; D is unresolved. The CDR3 spans 14 residues. The V gene lost 2 bases and the J gene lost 1 base, with 9 bases spanning the gap. Looked up from germline, CDR1 is SGHRS and CDR2 is YFSETQ. The CDR3 here is CASSFSFRNTEAFF. Written as DNA, the CDR3 is TGCGCCAGCAGCTTCTCTTTCCGGAACACTGAAGCTTTCTTT.

V is TRBV10-3 and J is TRBJ2-5, with D tentatively TRBD2 (5 bases). The ends were cut back, 6 bases at V and 4 bases at J, with 21 bases in the middle. Germline CDR1 ENHRY, CDR2 SYGVKD. The CDR3 consists of 16 residues. In nucleotides, the CDR3 is TGTGCCATCAGCCCTCGGACCTACCGGGCGGGAGAGACCCAGTACTTC. Translation: CAISPRTYRAGETQYF.

The CDR3 region has the DNA TGTGCCAGCATCCCGGCTAGCGGGTTCACCGGGGAGCTGTTTTTT. Encoded protein: CASIPASGFTGELFF. This chain links TRBV6-5 with TRBJ2-2; 8 bases are shared with TRBD2. V shed 7 bases, J shed 4 bases, and the junction held 8 bases outside the gene matches. The germline V gene has CDR1 MNHEY and CDR2 SVGAGI. The CDR3 is 15 amino acids.

The chain links TRBV15 to TRBJ1-3; D is perhaps TRBD1 (5 bases). This CDR3 is 15 amino acids long. From germline, CDR1 is LNHNV and CDR2 YYDKDF (reference sequence). The V end lost 3 bases, the J end lost 2 bases, and 11 bases lay between the germline ends. Written as DNA, the CDR3 is TGTGCCACCAGCAGGGACACAGAGACTGGAAACACCATATATTTT. It specifies CATSRDTETGNTIYF.

The V and J genes are TRBV5-1 and TRBJ2-3; TRBD2 agrees at 11 bases. V trimming: 3 bases; J trimming: 4 bases; junction bases outside the gene matches: 4. The CDR3 has 15 residues. The V gene's germline CDR1 is SGHRS and CDR2 YFSETQ. CDR3 sequence: CASSSLAGVADTQYF. CDR3 nucleotide sequence: TGCGCCAGCAGCTCACTAGCGGGGGTTGCAGATACGCAGTATTTT.

This chain uses TRBV19 with TRBJ1-1; D ambiguous. This CDR3 contains 18 residues. V was cut by 5 bases and J by 4 bases, with 26 bases left in between. Germline CDR1 reads LNHDA; CDR2 reads SQIVND (reference sequence). The CDR3 protein is CASSAPPREWFRSTEAFF. The CDR3, as DNA: TGTGCCAGTAGTGCCCCCCCGAGGGAATGGTTCCGGAGCACTGAAGCTTTCTTT.

V is TRBV7-2 and J is TRBJ2-3; TRBD2 aligns across 13 bases. The length of the CDR3 is 16 residues. The V and J ends lost 4 bases and 3 bases, in that order; junction bases with no gene match: 4. Germline loops: CDR1 SGHTA, CDR2 FQGNSA. This chain's CDR3 is CASSSRTSGGTDTQYF. As DNA, the CDR3 is TGTGCCAGCAGCTCCCGGACTAGCGGGGGAACAGATACGCAGTATTTT.

V and J are TRBV27 and TRBJ1-5, with D perhaps matching TRBD1 (5 bases). Germline V gives CDR1 MNHEY, CDR2 SMNVEV (reference sequence). The CDR3 contains 14 residues. V was cut by 8 bases and J by 2 bases, with 13 bases left in between. The CDR3 sequence is CASWGGDGNQPQHF. The CDR3 DNA follows: TGTGCCAGCTGGGGGGGGGATGGCAATCAGCCCCAGCATTTT.

In nucleotides, the CDR3 is TGTGCCAGCAGTTTGGCGGGGAGCCAGGAGACCCAGTACTTC. Its translation: CASSLAGSQETQYF. The chain carries TRBV27 and TRBJ2-5, with a weak D call TRBD2 (6 bases). V was trimmed by 3 bases and J by 5 bases, leaving 13 bases between them. This CDR3 is 14 amino acids long. CDR1 and CDR2 from the germline V gene are MNHEY and SMNVEV (reference sequence).